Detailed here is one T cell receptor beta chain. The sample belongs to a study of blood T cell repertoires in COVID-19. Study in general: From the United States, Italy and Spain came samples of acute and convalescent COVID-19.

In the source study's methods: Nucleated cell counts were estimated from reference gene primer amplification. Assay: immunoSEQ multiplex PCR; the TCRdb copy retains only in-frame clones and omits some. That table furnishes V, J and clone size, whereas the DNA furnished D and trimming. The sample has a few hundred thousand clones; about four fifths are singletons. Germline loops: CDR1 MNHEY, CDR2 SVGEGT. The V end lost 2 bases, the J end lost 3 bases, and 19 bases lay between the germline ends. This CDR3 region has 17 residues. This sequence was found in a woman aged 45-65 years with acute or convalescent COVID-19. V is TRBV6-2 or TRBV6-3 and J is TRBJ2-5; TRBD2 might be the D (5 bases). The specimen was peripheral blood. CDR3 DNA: TGTGCCAGCAGTTACCTCCCTCGTCTCTCCGGGGAAGAGACCCAGTACTTC. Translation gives CASSYLPRLSGEETQYF.